These T cell receptor beta chains were read from a single sample in a study of Ad26.COV2.S vaccination and SARS-CoV-2 variants. Using immunoSEQ multiplex PCR, the repertoire was profiled, and TCRdb retains in-frame clones only, with some absent. Among tens of thousands of clones, less than 85% were seen once, and the ten largest hold about a sixth. The source was peripheral blood, collected after recovery from COVID-19. The receptors were sampled from a human donor who had recovered from COVID-19. Each CDR3 is given with its conserved first and last residue. The order of the fields is D gene, J gene, clone size, V gene, CDR3 DNA, CDR3 protein. D genes are given only for firm matches. Some rows mark clone size as missing; the rest say once, few, many or name a class of expanded clone.

. TRBJ2-4 . TRBV5-6 TGTGCCAGCAGCACACCCGGGACACCGCTAGCCAAAAACATTCAGTACTTC CASSTPGTPLAKNIQYF
. TRBJ2-7 . TRBV7-9 TGTGCCAGCAGTATCACGGCGGCGTCGTACTTC CASSITAASYF
. TRBJ1-1 . TRBV3-1/TRBV3-2 TGTGCCAGCAGCCTAATCGGGGGCACTGAAGCTTTCTTT CASSLIGGTEAFF
. TRBJ2-3 once TRBV6-2/TRBV6-3 TGTGCCAGCAGTTTTTGGCAGCCGTACACAGATACGCAGTATTTT CASSFWQPYTDTQYF
. TRBJ2-1 . TRBV28 TGTGCCAGCAGCGAGGGGGATTGGAATGAGCAGTTCTTC CASSEGDWNEQFF
TRBD1 TRBJ1-1 . TRBV10-3 TGTGCCACCGTTGGGACAGGAAAAAACACTGAAGCTTTCTTT CATVGTGKNTEAFF
. TRBJ2-3 few TRBV11-3 TGTGCCAGCAGCTTAGGCCGGGGCACAGATACGCAGTATTTT CASSLGRGTDTQYF
TRBD2 TRBJ2-3 . TRBV9 TGTGCCAGCAGCGTAGGGGGTGGTAGCGGGAGGCTCACAGATACGCAGTATTTT CASSVGGGSGRLTDTQYF
TRBD2 TRBJ2-7 . TRBV11-2 TGTGCCAGCAGCTTAGACTCGGGACTAGCGGGGCCCTACGAGCAGTACTTC CASSLDSGLAGPYEQYF
TRBD1 TRBJ2-3 . TRBV6-5 TGTGCCAGTTCTCGGGGACAGGGAACAGATACGCAGTATTTT CASSRGQGTDTQYF
TRBD1 TRBJ1-2 . TRBV3-1/TRBV3-2 TGTGCCAGCGGTCTTAATATGGGACAGTCTAACTATGGCTACACCTTC CASGLNMGQSNYGYTF
. TRBJ2-3 . TRBV28 TGTGCCAGCAGTTTACAGGGCAGGGTCACAGATACGCAGTATTTT CASSLQGRVTDTQYF
. TRBJ1-1 . TRBV9 TGTGCCAGCAGCGGGGGCCGCGTCACTGAAGCTTTCTTT CASSGGRVTEAFF
. TRBJ1-4 once TRBV28 TGTGCCAGCAGTTTCCGGCAGGGGTTTGCAACTAATGAAAAACTGTTTTTT CASSFRQGFATNEKLFF
. TRBJ2-1 . TRBV6-6 TGTGCCAGCAGTTACTCTGACCCCGCGGCTGGGGATGAGCAGTTCTTC CASSYSDPAAGDEQFF
. TRBJ1-1 . TRBV3-1/TRBV3-2 TGTGCCAGCAGCCAAGATATTCTATCCACTGAAGCTTTCTTT CASSQDILSTEAFF
. TRBJ2-7 . TRBV25-1 TGTGCCAGCAGTGGAAGGATCGAAGGGAGGAACGAGCAGTACTTC CASSGRIEGRNEQYF
TRBD2 TRBJ2-7 . TRBV6-2/TRBV6-3 TGTGCCAGCAGTTGGGGGGGAGAGACCTACGAGCAGTACTTC CASSWGGETYEQYF
. TRBJ2-3 . TRBV24-1 TGTGCCACCCAGGCTCGTATCACAGATACGCAGTATTTT CATQARITDTQYF
. TRBJ1-1 . TRBV12-3/TRBV12-4 TGTGCCAGCAGTATTACAGAGAACACTGAAGCTTTCTTT CASSITENTEAFF
. TRBJ2-3 . TRBV20-1 TGCAGTGCTAGAAGGGATACGCAGTATTTT CSARRDTQYF
. TRBJ2-3 . TRBV12-5 TGTGCTAGTGCAGGGGACACAGATACGCAGTATTTT CASAGDTDTQYF
TRBD2 TRBJ2-2 . TRBV10-2 TGCGCCAGCAGTGTAGCGGGAAACACCGGGGAGCTGTTTTTT CASSVAGNTGELFF
. TRBJ1-1 . TRBV9 TGTGCCAGCAGCGTCAGTCCTTTGAGGACTGAAGCTTTCTTT CASSVSPLRTEAFF
TRBD2 TRBJ2-1 . TRBV5-5 TGTGCCAGCAGCTTCGGACTAGCGGCCTCCTACAATGAGCAGTTCTTC CASSFGLAASYNEQFF
. TRBJ2-7 . TRBV4-2 TGTGCCAGCAGCCAAGATCTACTAGCTGACTACGAGCAGTACTTC CASSQDLLADYEQYF
TRBD1 TRBJ1-2 . TRBV28 TGTGCCAGCAGGACAGGGGGTAGTAATGGCTACACCTTC CASRTGGSNGYTF
. TRBJ2-7 . TRBV28 TGTGCCAGCAGTTCCCTATACGAGCAGTACTTC CASSSLYEQYF
TRBD1 TRBJ1-3 . TRBV18 TGTGCCAGCTCATCAACTCAGGGGGCCATTGGAAACACCATATATTTT CASSSTQGAIGNTIYF
TRBD1 TRBJ1-4 . TRBV15 TGTGCCACCAGCCCACGCGGACAGGGTCGAGAAAAACTGTTTTTT CATSPRGQGREKLFF
TRBD1 TRBJ1-1 . TRBV6-5 TGTGCCAGCAGTTACCAGCCCGGACAGGGAGCTGAAGCTTTCTTT CASSYQPGQGAEAFF
TRBD1 TRBJ2-3 . TRBV4-1 TGCGCCAGCAGCCAACCTTTCCCGGGACAGGGGGCGGGAAATACGCAGTATTTT CASSQPFPGQGAGNTQYF
. TRBJ2-7 once TRBV29-1 TGCAGCGCCCACGGAGGGACGGGGTCCTACGAGCAGTACTTC CSAHGGTGSYEQYF
. TRBJ2-2 . TRBV28 TGTGCCAGCAGTTCGGGAGCGATCAACACCGGGGAGCTGTTTTTT CASSSGAINTGELFF
. TRBJ2-7 . TRBV4-3 TGCGCCAGCAGCCAAGAGGGTGGACAGACGGTCTACGAGCAGTACTTC CASSQEGGQTVYEQYF
TRBD2 TRBJ2-5 . TRBV28 TGTGCCAGCAGTTTATGGGCGGGAGGTACGAAGACCCAGTACTTC CASSLWAGGTKTQYF
. TRBJ2-7 . TRBV27 TGTGCCAGCAGTCCGGGGTGGTCATACGAGCAGTACTTC CASSPGWSYEQYF
TRBD1 TRBJ1-5 . TRBV6-2/TRBV6-3 TGTGCCAGCAGTTACTTGGGACAGGGGTCGGAGCCCCAGCATTTT CASSYLGQGSEPQHF
TRBD1 TRBJ1-1 few TRBV7-9 TGTGCCAGCAGCGCCGGACAGGTTTACACTGAAGCTTTCTTT CASSAGQVYTEAFF
. TRBJ2-5 . TRBV28 TGTGCCAGCAGTTTTTCTCAGTTGGTGACCCAGTACTTC CASSFSQLVTQYF